The present TCR beta chain was sequenced within a study of T cells in Graves' hyperthyroidism and ophthalmopathy. Germline CDR1 is SGHNT and CDR2 is YYREEE (reference sequence). The V end was cut by 5 bases, the J end by 4 bases, with 14 bases between. CDR3 length: 14 amino acids. Graves' hyperthyroidism was deemed stable given no ophthalmopathy progression within 18 months. Each patient was aged 18 to 65 and had newly diagnosed hyperthyroidism of under 2 months' duration. This clonotype came up a few times. Its matching antigen is unknown. Study observations and caveats: In blood, most of the thyroid clonotypes expanded above 0.001 were also present.

RNA transcripts served as the template for amplifying TCR beta CDR3 regions. With the HTBI primer set, the TCR CDR3 went through a first round of RT-PCR. TCRdb ran MiXCR on the multiplex PCR reads and lists one entry per CDR3 protein. This sample has fewer than 900,000 distinct CDR3 sequences; 15% to 20% occur once, and the top ten carry approximately 8.4%. Material: blood. The rearrangement joins TRBV5-4 to TRBJ2-3; perhaps D is TRBD1 or TRBD2 (5 bases each). This TCR came from a man younger than 30 with Graves' hyperthyroidism. CDR3 in amino acids: CASRAGTSSDTQYF. For the CDR3, the DNA is TGTGCCAGCAGGGCCGGGACCTCCTCAGATACGCAGTATTTT.